Listed below are T cell receptor beta chains from one sample, sequenced in a study of OX40 agonist ivuxolimab in advanced cancers. Assay: immunoSEQ multiplex PCR; the TCRdb copy retains only in-frame clones and omits some. The table includes about 80,000 clones, around 90% detected once. This material consisted of CD4+ or CD8+ T cells sorted from blood, taken in a trial of the OX40 agonist ivuxolimab. These receptors originate from an adult with an advanced solid tumor such as melanoma, head and neck, liver or kidney cancer. Both conserved end residues are part of each CDR3. The D gene is left open where the match is weak. Clone size is stated in some rows and not others, as once, few, many or a class when expanded.

D gene	J gene	clone size	V gene	CDR3 length	CDR3 protein	CDR3 DNA
TRBD1	TRBJ1-5	-	TRBV18	15	CASSPGTGGEQPQHF	TGTGCCAGCTCACCAGGGACAGGGGGCGAACAGCCCCAGCATTTT
TRBD2	TRBJ2-7	-	TRBV7-2	15	CASSLTASGSREQYF	TGTGCCAGCAGCCTGACCGCTAGCGGGAGTAGAGAGCAGTACTTC
-	TRBJ2-3	-	TRBV7-3	18	CASSLPLSTASGGDTQYF	TGTGCCAGCAGCCTTCCTCTTTCCACAGCGAGTGGGGGCGATACGCAGTATTTT
-	TRBJ2-7	-	TRBV5-1	15	CASSPGSSTRSEQYF	TGCGCCAGCAGCCCCGGGTCGTCTACGAGGTCTGAGCAGTACTTC
-	TRBJ2-2	-	TRBV9	14	CASSVPANTGELFF	TGTGCCAGCAGCGTTCCTGCGAACACCGGGGAGCTGTTTTTT
-	TRBJ2-5	-	TRBV20-1	10	CSALVETQYF	TGCAGTGCGCTGGTAGAGACCCAGTACTTC
TRBD1	TRBJ1-3	-	TRBV19	14	CASKRDSSGNTIYF	TGTGCCAGTAAAAGGGACAGCTCTGGAAACACCATATATTTT
-	TRBJ2-1	-	TRBV5-8	12	CASGGSYNEQFF	TGTGCCAGCGGGGGTTCCTACAATGAGCAGTTCTTC
-	TRBJ2-7	-	TRBV2	13	CASRGPTGVEQYF	TGTGCCAGCAGGGGCCCGACAGGCGTTGAGCAGTACTTC
-	TRBJ2-2	-	TRBV10-1	14	CASSEYGNTGELFF	TGCGCCAGCAGTGAGTACGGAAACACCGGGGAGCTGTTTTTT
TRBD2	TRBJ2-2	-	TRBV11-3	16	CASSRMAGVGTGELFF	TGTGCCAGCAGCCGCATGGCGGGAGTGGGCACCGGGGAGCTGTTTTTT
-	TRBJ2-7	-	TRBV5-1	15	CASSFDGLSSYEQYF	TGCGCCAGCAGCTTCGACGGACTAAGCTCCTACGAGCAGTACTTC
-	TRBJ1-5	once	TRBV7-8	13	CASSFFRGGPQHF	TGTGCCAGCAGCTTTTTCAGGGGTGGGCCCCAGCATTTT
-	TRBJ1-5	few	TRBV15	12	CATSRAMGTQHF	TGTGCCACCAGCAGAGCCATGGGTACCCAGCATTTT
-	TRBJ2-1	-	TRBV18	14	CASSTDVGYNEQFF	TGTGCCAGCTCAACCGACGTAGGGTACAATGAGCAGTTCTTC
-	TRBJ1-6	-	TRBV7-9	15	CASSLGRGGSSPLHF	TGTGCCAGCAGCTTAGGAAGAGGGGGGAGTTCACCCCTCCACTTT
-	TRBJ2-4	few	TRBV6-1	12	CASSFSFRDTYF	TGTGCCAGCAGTTTTTCCTTCCGGGACACATACTTC
-	TRBJ2-1	-	TRBV12-5	17	CASAPDPGADSYNEQFF	TGTGCTAGTGCCCCTGACCCGGGGGCCGACTCCTACAATGAGCAGTTCTTC
TRBD2	TRBJ2-3	-	TRBV7-8	16	CASSSGLAGAGDTQYF	TGTGCCAGCAGCTCGGGACTAGCGGGAGCGGGGGATACGCAGTATTTT
-	TRBJ1-5	few	TRBV6-1	13	CASSDGENQPQHF	TGTGCCAGCAGTGACGGGGAGAATCAGCCCCAGCATTTT
TRBD2	TRBJ2-1	-	TRBV7-3	15	CASSLETSGRNEQFF	TGTGCCAGCAGCTTAGAGACTAGCGGGAGAAATGAGCAGTTCTTC
-	TRBJ2-2	few	TRBV18	13	CASSPGVAGELFF	TGTGCCAGCTCACCAGGGGTGGCCGGGGAGCTGTTTTTT
-	TRBJ1-3	once	TRBV6-5	16	CASSYSGPVYRNTIYF	TGTGCCAGCAGTTACTCGGGGCCAGTCTATCGAAACACCATATATTTT
-	TRBJ1-4	-	TRBV6-1	14	CASSGGGRGEKLFF	TGTGCCAGCAGTGGCGGGGGAAGAGGTGAAAAACTGTTTTTT
-	TRBJ2-3	-	TRBV30	12	CAWTGDTDTQYF	TGTGCCTGGACGGGGGACACAGATACGCAGTATTTT
-	TRBJ2-5	-	TRBV4-1	13	CASSQGGRETQYF	TGCGCCAGCAGCCAAGGAGGGAGGGAGACCCAGTACTTC
-	TRBJ2-7	once	TRBV6-1	12	CASSSGIYEQYF	TGTGCCAGCAGTTCAGGGATCTACGAGCAGTACTTC
-	TRBJ1-6	-	TRBV11-2	13	CASSRDGDSPLHF	TGTGCCAGCAGCCGGGACGGGGATTCACCCCTCCACTTT
-	TRBJ2-2	-	TRBV7-9	13	CASKDSAVGELFF	TGTGCCAGCAAAGACTCAGCGGTCGGGGAGCTGTTTTTT
TRBD1	TRBJ1-1	-	TRBV27	15	CASKRNGQGNTEAFF	TGTGCCAGCAAGCGAAATGGACAGGGGAACACTGAAGCTTTCTTT
-	TRBJ1-2	-	TRBV10-3	13	CAISESKNYGYTF	TGTGCCATCAGTGAGTCGAAAAACTATGGCTACACCTTC
TRBD1	TRBJ2-3	-	TRBV18	15	CASSPVQGAADTQYF	TGTGCCAGCTCACCCGTACAGGGGGCAGCGGATACGCAGTATTTT
TRBD1	TRBJ1-4	-	TRBV28	15	CASSRRDRTNEKLFF	TGTGCCAGCAGCCGCCGGGACAGGACTAATGAAAAACTGTTTTTT
-	TRBJ1-4	-	TRBV7-9	14	CASSPADGAEKLFF	TGTGCCAGCAGCCCTGCTGACGGAGCAGAAAAACTGTTTTTT
-	TRBJ2-5	-	TRBV5-1	14	CASSLEWGWETQYF	TGCGCCAGCAGCTTGGAATGGGGTTGGGAGACCCAGTACTTC
-	TRBJ2-7	-	TRBV7-8	15	CASSLGDARIYEQYF	TGTGCCAGCAGCTTAGGGGACGCTCGAATCTACGAGCAGTACTTC
TRBD2	TRBJ2-7	-	TRBV6-1	14	CASSSGTSLYEQYF	TGTGCCAGCAGTTCCGGGACTAGCCTGTACGAGCAGTACTTC
TRBD2	TRBJ2-3	-	TRBV5-1	17	CASSLGLAAISTDTQYF	TGCGCCAGCAGCTTGGGACTAGCGGCAATAAGCACAGATACGCAGTATTTT
TRBD1	TRBJ1-2	once	TRBV5-8	17	CASSSRPGTGTNYGYTF	TGTGCCAGCAGCTCCCGTCCCGGGACAGGGACTAACTATGGCTACACCTTC
TRBD2	TRBJ2-1	-	TRBV19	14	CASSIELADNEQFF	TGTGCCAGTAGTATCGAGCTAGCGGACAATGAGCAGTTCTTC
-	TRBJ2-6	-	TRBV7-6	19	CASSFRPGRGGLGANVLTF	TGTGCCAGCAGCTTCCGGCCGGGACGGGGAGGTCTCGGGGCCAACGTCCTGACTTTC
-	TRBJ2-3	once	TRBV9	15	CASSVARAFTDTQYF	TGTGCCAGCAGCGTAGCTAGGGCTTTCACAGATACGCAGTATTTT
TRBD1	TRBJ2-2	once	TRBV5-1	16	CASSLEGQGMAGELFF	TGCGCCAGCAGCTTGGAAGGACAGGGGATGGCCGGGGAGCTGTTTTTT
TRBD1	TRBJ2-3	-	TRBV2	16	CASSRTGALPTDTQYF	TGTGCCAGCAGTAGGACAGGGGCTCTTCCTACTGATACGCAGTATTTT
TRBD2	TRBJ2-1	few	TRBV9	19	CASSARPGLAVSSYNEQFF	TGTGCCAGCAGCGCCCGACCGGGACTAGCGGTGAGCTCCTACAATGAGCAGTTCTTC
TRBD2	TRBJ2-2	-	TRBV11-3	16	CASSSSRLAGAGELFF	TGTGCCAGCAGCTCGTCACGACTAGCGGGGGCCGGGGAGCTGTTTTTT
-	TRBJ1-5	once	TRBV30	15	CAWSVPEGSNQPQHF	TGTGCCTGGAGTGTTCCGGAGGGGAGCAATCAGCCCCAGCATTTT
-	TRBJ1-1	-	TRBV7-9	15	CASSLEGVRGTEAFF	TGTGCCAGCAGCTTAGAAGGGGTCCGTGGCACTGAAGCTTTCTTT
-	TRBJ2-1	once	TRBV28	16	CASSSHAGGFYNEQFF	TGTGCCAGCAGTTCTCATGCGGGTGGTTTCTACAATGAGCAGTTCTTC
TRBD2	TRBJ2-2	-	TRBV6-1	14	CASGGTTNTGELFF	TGTGCCAGCGGGGGGACTACCAACACCGGGGAGCTGTTTTTT
-	TRBJ2-7	-	TRBV6-1	15	CASSFQRGSVDEQYF	TGTGCCAGCAGTTTTCAGAGGGGGTCGGTAGACGAGCAGTACTTC
-	TRBJ2-5	-	TRBV5-1	13	CASRAGPQETQYF	TGCGCCAGCAGAGCGGGCCCCCAAGAGACCCAGTACTTC
-	TRBJ1-3	-	TRBV7-2	15	CASSPLSSSGNTIYF	TGTGCCAGCAGCCCCCTGAGCAGCTCTGGAAACACCATATATTTT
TRBD2	TRBJ2-1	-	TRBV5-4	17	CASSPTRTSGSYNEQFF	TGTGCCAGCAGCCCGACCCGGACTAGCGGATCCTACAATGAGCAGTTCTTC
-	TRBJ2-5	-	TRBV7-8	16	CASSLVSTGYQETQYF	TGTGCCAGCAGCTTAGTGAGCACCGGGTACCAAGAGACCCAGTACTTC
-	TRBJ1-1	-	TRBV6-4	13	CASSDARGSEAFF	TGTGCCAGCAGTGACGCGCGTGGGTCAGAAGCTTTCTTT
-	TRBJ2-4	-	TRBV7-2	17	CASSLMGRPLAKNIQYF	TGTGCCAGCAGCTTAATGGGACGGCCACTAGCCAAAAACATTCAGTACTTC